This T cell receptor (beta chain) was found in a study of shared clonotypes between healthy human individuals. Background on the study: The plates for each donor numbered three CD4 naive, three CD4 memory, two CD8 naive and one CD8 memory.

The assay was carried out at the deep level. Here immunoSEQ multiplex PCR was the method, and the copy in TCRdb shows in-frame clones only, minus some. The sample holds 1,500,000 or so clones, around 97% seen once. The study separated CD4+ cells into CD45RA+ naive and CD45RA-negative memory subsets. For this clone: What it binds is not known.

General study findings and limits: Some naive CD4 clonotypes, roughly 4.8%, turned up in common across a handful of donors.

After removal of 0 bases from V and 1 base from J, the junction contained 4 bases not matched to a gene. The CDR3 spans 16 residues. Germline V gene lookup returns CDR1 SGHRS and CDR2 YFSETQ. Sequencing used naive CD4+ T cells sorted from blood. Described subset: CD45RA+ positively selected. The sequence derives from a man between 25 and 39 years old in good health. The chain uses TRBV5-1 and TRBJ2-7; 10 positions match TRBD1. The CDR3 DNA is TGCGCCAGCAGCTTGGCATGGACAGGGGGTTCCTACGAGCAGTACTTC. Encoded protein: CASSLAWTGGSYEQYF.